These T cell receptor beta chains were read from a single sample in a study of CD8+CD57+ T cells in acquired aplastic anemia. TCRdb recomputed calls from the reads with MiXCR, one row per CDR3 protein. The repertoire holds approximately 100,000 distinct CDR3 sequences, with 55% to 70% as singletons. What was sequenced was sorted CD4+, CD8+, or CD8+CD57+ T cells (not recorded which) from PBMCs. The receptors here all came from a human donor with aplastic anemia. Each CDR3 is given with its conserved first and last residue. D genes are given only for firm matches. Expanded clones are given a class, and other clones once, few, many or no size at all.

j_call d_call v_call clone_size cdr3_length cdr3_aa cdr3_nt
TRBJ2-7 NA TRBV15 NA 15 CATSRETGRIHEQYF TGTGCCACCAGCAGAGAGACAGGGAGGATCCACGAGCAGTACTTC
TRBJ2-7 TRBD2 TRBV24-1 NA 13 CATSDPGGYEQYF TGTGCCACCAGTGATCCGGGGGGCTACGAGCAGTACTTC
TRBJ1-2 NA TRBV14 NA 13 CASSQGQTYGYTF TGTGCCAGCAGCCAAGGACAGACCTATGGCTACACCTTC
TRBJ1-1 TRBD1 TRBV2 NA 14 CASSLGRGRTEAFF TGTGCCAGCAGTTTAGGCAGGGGGAGGACTGAAGCTTTCTTT
TRBJ1-2 NA TRBV4-2 NA 11 CASSQGGGYTF TGTGCCAGCAGCCAAGGTGGTGGCTACACCTTC
TRBJ2-7 NA TRBV10-2 once 12 CVSSSVINEQYF TGCGTCAGCAGTTCAGTAATTAACGAGCAGTACTTC
TRBJ2-3 NA TRBV7-3 NA 12 CASSGTGDTQYF TGTGCCAGCAGTGGGACGGGAGATACGCAGTATTTT
TRBJ2-5 TRBD2 TRBV5-1 NA 17 CASSRIIAGVGVRAQYF TGCGCCAGCAGCCGTATCATAGCGGGAGTAGGGGTTCGGGCCCAGTACTTC
TRBJ2-5 TRBD2 TRBV5-5 NA 17 CAGSLAGSGGPQETQYF TGTGCCGGCAGCTTGGCGGGCAGCGGGGGTCCTCAAGAGACCCAGTACTTC
TRBJ2-3 NA TRBV12-3/TRBV12-4 NA 12 CASTGSPDTQYF TGTGCCAGCACCGGGAGCCCAGATACGCAGTATTTT
TRBJ2-3 TRBD1 TRBV29-1 NA 13 CSVGQGLTDTQYF TGCAGCGTGGGACAGGGGCTGACAGATACGCAGTATTTT
TRBJ2-7 TRBD1 TRBV19 many 14 CASSISGGEDEQYF TGTGCCAGTAGTATCTCAGGGGGCGAAGACGAGCAGTACTTC
TRBJ1-1 NA TRBV9 NA 14 CASSVVEGFTEAFF TGTGCCAGCAGCGTAGTAGAGGGGTTCACTGAAGCTTTCTTT
TRBJ2-7 TRBD2 TRBV20-1 NA 11 CSASHGGEQYF TGCAGTGCTTCTCACGGGGGGGAGCAGTACTTC
TRBJ2-7 NA TRBV3-1 NA 15 CASSRRHGSSYEQYF TGTGCCAGCAGCCGACGCCATGGTAGCAGCTACGAGCAGTACTTC
TRBJ2-1 NA TRBV6-6 many 14 CASSADRIYNEQFF TGTGCCAGCAGCGCAGACAGGATCTACAATGAGCAGTTCTTC
TRBJ2-7 NA TRBV15 NA 15 CATSRGRATSYEQYF TGTGCCACCAGCAGAGGTCGGGCAACAAGCTACGAGCAGTACTTC
TRBJ2-7 NA TRBV5-4 NA 13 CASSLPDGGRQYF TGTGCCAGCAGCTTGCCCGATGGGGGGCGGCAGTACTTC
TRBJ2-7 TRBD1 TRBV15 once 15 CATSSVQGANYEQYF TGTGCCACCAGCAGTGTCCAGGGGGCCAACTACGAGCAGTACTTC
TRBJ1-1 NA TRBV12-3/TRBV12-4 NA 13 CASTWTMGDKAFF TGTGCCAGCACCTGGACTATGGGGGATAAAGCTTTCTTT
TRBJ1-1 NA TRBV15 NA 16 CATSRDSTGWSTEAFF TGTGCCACCAGCAGAGATTCCACGGGGTGGAGCACTGAAGCTTTCTTT
TRBJ2-3 NA TRBV2 few 11 CASKNTDTQYF TGTGCCAGCAAAAACACAGATACGCAGTATTTT
TRBJ1-5 NA TRBV20-1 few 12 CSAGRADQPQHF TGCAGTGCTGGCAGAGCTGATCAGCCCCAGCATTTT
TRBJ1-4 NA TRBV20-1 NA 11 CSATGVGKLFF TGCAGTGCCACAGGAGTGGGAAAACTGTTTTTT
TRBJ1-4 NA TRBV20-1 NA 15 CSARDPRDGNEKLFF TGCAGTGCTAGAGACCCGCGGGACGGAAATGAAAAACTGTTTTTT
TRBJ2-6 TRBD1 TRBV9 NA 18 CASSPFRDRDSGANVLTF TGTGCCAGCAGCCCCTTCCGGGACAGGGACTCTGGGGCCAACGTCCTGACTTTC
TRBJ2-5 TRBD1 TRBV7-6 medium-sized 14 CASSLERGRETQYF TGTGCCAGCAGCTTAGAAAGGGGGCGAGAGACCCAGTACTTC
TRBJ1-5 NA TRBV29-1 NA 13 CSVSDSIDQPQHF TGCAGCGTTTCGGACAGCATCGATCAGCCCCAGCATTTT
TRBJ1-1 NA TRBV9 NA 16 CASSSNPDSQNTEAFF TGTGCCAGCAGCTCTAACCCGGACAGCCAGAACACTGAAGCTTTCTTT
TRBJ2-1 NA TRBV11-1 NA 15 CASSLGGRSYNEQFF TGTGCCAGCAGCTTAGGAGGGAGGTCCTACAATGAGCAGTTCTTC
TRBJ2-5 TRBD2 TRBV11-1 NA 18 CASSPPGTSGATLGTQYF TGTGCCAGCAGCCCCCCCGGGACTAGCGGGGCTACACTTGGGACCCAGTACTTC
TRBJ2-3 NA TRBV20-1 NA 14 CSATEDSRTDTQYF TGCAGTGCTACAGAGGACAGTCGCACAGATACGCAGTATTTT
TRBJ1-2 NA TRBV24-1 NA 12 CATSDGRYGYTF TGTGCCACCAGTGATGGGAGGTATGGCTACACCTTC
TRBJ1-6 NA TRBV5-1 NA 15 CASSLGWDGNSPLHF TGCGCCAGCAGCTTGGGCTGGGACGGGAATTCACCCCTCCACTTT
TRBJ2-7 TRBD2 TRBV19 NA 16 CASSPGTSGRADEQYF TGTGCCAGTAGCCCCGGGACTAGCGGGAGGGCCGACGAGCAGTACTTC
TRBJ1-2 NA TRBV7-8 NA 14 CASSLARQNYGYTF TGTGCCAGCAGCTTAGCAAGGCAGAACTATGGCTACACCTTC
TRBJ1-1 NA TRBV29-1 few 11 CSGEVNTEAFF TGCAGCGGGGAAGTTAACACTGAAGCTTTCTTT
TRBJ2-5 NA TRBV5-1 NA 15 CASSFEQGRGETQYF TGCGCCAGCAGCTTTGAACAGGGACGTGGAGAGACCCAGTACTTC
TRBJ1-6 NA TRBV9 medium-sized 13 CASSPEINSPLHF TGTGCCAGCAGCCCGGAAATCAATTCACCCCTCCACTTT
TRBJ2-7 NA TRBV7-9 NA 12 CASSPQSYEQYF TGTGCCAGCAGCCCACAATCCTACGAGCAGTACTTC
TRBJ2-7 TRBD2 TRBV15 NA 16 CATSTGTSGSFVEQYF TGTGCCACCAGCACCGGGACTAGCGGGAGTTTCGTCGAGCAGTACTTC
TRBJ2-1 TRBD2 TRBV20-1 NA 15 CSARDLWGGFNEQFF TGCAGTGCTAGAGATCTATGGGGAGGGTTTAATGAGCAGTTCTTC
TRBJ1-4 NA TRBV15 NA 13 CATSRGLNEKLFF TGTGCCACCAGCAGGGGACTGAATGAAAAACTGTTTTTT
TRBJ2-7 TRBD1 TRBV7-3 NA 15 CASSLELAGGHEQYF TGTGCCAGCAGCTTAGAGTTAGCAGGGGGCCACGAGCAGTACTTC
TRBJ2-7 TRBD2 TRBV7-3 NA 13 CASSPTSDYEQYF TGTGCCAGCAGCCCCACTAGCGACTACGAGCAGTACTTC
TRBJ1-1 NA TRBV2 many 14 CASSEPKMNTEAFF TGTGCCAGCAGTGAACCCAAAATGAACACTGAAGCTTTCTTT
TRBJ1-2 TRBD1 TRBV7-6 few 13 CASSLGTGNGYTF TGTGCCAGCAGCTTAGGGACAGGGAACGGCTACACCTTC
TRBJ2-1 NA TRBV20-1 once 12 CSARGGHNEQFF TGCAGTGCTAGGGGGGGCCACAATGAGCAGTTCTTC
TRBJ1-1 NA TRBV7-2 NA 11 CASSLMAEAFF TGTGCCAGCAGCTTAATGGCTGAAGCTTTCTTT
TRBJ1-4 NA TRBV27 many 11 CASRSQGELFF TGTGCCAGCAGGAGTCAGGGTGAACTGTTTTTT
TRBJ2-7 TRBD1 TRBV5-8 NA 12 CASSLTGVEQYF TGTGCCAGCAGCCTAACAGGGGTCGAGCAGTACTTC
TRBJ2-5 TRBD2 TRBV20-1 NA 13 CSARGGGRETQYF TGCAGTGCCCGGGGGGGCGGTAGAGAGACCCAGTACTTC
TRBJ1-6 NA TRBV19 NA 14 CASSRQLYNSPLHF TGTGCCAGTAGTAGACAGCTCTATAATTCACCCCTCCACTTT
TRBJ2-1 TRBD2 TRBV20-1 few 16 CSAMKGAGSSYNEQFF TGCAGTGCTATGAAGGGAGCGGGGAGCTCCTACAATGAGCAGTTCTTC
TRBJ1-5 NA TRBV2 NA 14 CASCLRTSGQPQHF TGTGCCAGCTGTTTACGGACTTCGGGTCAGCCCCAGCATTTT